A selection of T cell receptor beta chains follows, all from one sample in a study of identical twins. One entry per CDR3 protein results from TCRdb running MiXCR on the 5' RACE reads. The sample has some 500,000 distinct CDR3 sequences; around a tenth are singletons. In addition, the sample was reused for a study of yellow fever vaccine responses in identical twins.

The material sequenced was PBMCs. The receptor source for this set is a woman aged 18-29 years in good health. Each CDR3 is given with its conserved first and last residue. D genes are given only for firm matches. For some rows the clone size is stated as once, few or many, or as a class when expanded; others skip it.

>TRBV21-1|NA|TRBJ1-2|NA
CASSKEMRGGYGYTF
TGTGCCAGCAGCAAAGAGATGAGGGGTGGCTATGGCTACACCTTC
>TRBV7-8|NA|TRBJ2-5|NA
CASSFVRSQETQYF
TGTGCCAGCAGCTTCGTTAGGTCCCAAGAGACCCAGTACTTC
>TRBV29-1|NA|TRBJ2-2|NA
CSVKIQGTGELFF
TGCAGCGTTAAAATCCAGGGGACCGGGGAGCTGTTTTTT
>TRBV29-1|TRBD2|TRBJ2-2|few
CSVRTSGATGELFF
TGCAGCGTTAGGACTAGCGGGGCCACCGGGGAGCTGTTTTTT
>TRBV6-1|NA|TRBJ2-3|few
CATSGREGSADTQYF
TGTGCCACATCCGGGCGGGAAGGTTCCGCAGATACGCAGTATTTT
>TRBV2|NA|TRBJ2-1|NA
CASSDWLASDEQFF
TGTGCCAGCAGTGATTGGCTAGCGAGCGATGAGCAGTTCTTC
>TRBV5-5|NA|TRBJ1-4|many
CASSSAVTATNEKLFF
TGTGCCAGCAGCTCCGCGGTAACGGCAACTAATGAAAAACTGTTTTTT
>TRBV4-2|TRBD2|TRBJ2-1|few
CASSQDPLAGISYNEQFF
TGTGCCAGCAGCCAAGATCCCCTAGCGGGTATCTCCTACAATGAGCAGTTCTTC
>TRBV6-1|TRBD1|TRBJ2-6|many
CASSAHRGGANVLTF
TGTGCCAGCAGTGCCCACAGGGGTGGGGCCAACGTCCTGACTTTC
>TRBV19|NA|TRBJ2-1|NA
CASSIGPGEQFF
TGTGCCAGTAGTATAGGTCCGGGCGAGCAGTTCTTC
>TRBV12-3/TRBV12-4|NA|TRBJ2-3|few
CASSYSFGGPSTDTQYF
TGTGCCAGCAGTTATTCTTTCGGGGGTCCGAGCACAGATACGCAGTATTTT
>TRBV6-5|NA|TRBJ2-5|few
CASNVMGTQYF
TGTGCCAGCAATGTAATGGGGACCCAGTACTTC
>TRBV20-1|NA|TRBJ1-1|few
CSANPGQLLNTEAFF
TGCAGTGCTAACCCCGGACAGTTATTGAACACTGAAGCTTTCTTT
>TRBV4-3|NA|TRBJ2-1|NA
CASSQDPRSLYNEQFF
TGCGCCAGCAGCCAAGATCCCCGGAGCCTCTACAATGAGCAGTTCTTC
>TRBV5-1|TRBD2|TRBJ2-1|NA
CASSLTPGLAGREQFF
TGCGCCAGCAGCTTGACACCGGGACTAGCGGGAAGGGAGCAGTTCTTC
>TRBV5-1|TRBD2|TRBJ2-1|few
CASSLGGSGGSYNEQFF
TGCGCCAGCAGCTTGGGAGGTAGCGGGGGCTCCTACAATGAGCAGTTCTTC
>TRBV10-3|NA|TRBJ2-1|NA
CAISESSFGRSYNEQFF
TGTGCCATCAGTGAGTCGTCCTTTGGGAGGTCCTACAATGAGCAGTTCTTC
>TRBV25-1|TRBD2|TRBJ2-1|many
CASSPRLAGMIYNEQFF
TGTGCCAGCAGTCCACGACTAGCGGGGATGATCTACAATGAGCAGTTCTTC
>TRBV14|NA|TRBJ1-5|NA
CASSKRDFSDTQHF
TGTGCCAGCAGCAAGAGGGATTTCTCAGATACGCAGCATTTT
>TRBV4-2|TRBD2|TRBJ2-1|many
CASSRGDSLAGDFHEQFF
TGTGCCAGCAGCCGGGGCGACTCGTTAGCGGGAGACTTCCATGAGCAGTTCTTC
>TRBV3-1|NA|TRBJ2-3|NA
CASSQDPQSDTQYF
TGTGCCAGCAGCCAAGATCCGCAGTCAGATACGCAGTATTTT
>TRBV5-6|NA|TRBJ2-5|few
CASSFGQRADQETQYF
TGTGCCAGCAGCTTCGGACAGAGGGCGGACCAAGAGACCCAGTACTTC
>TRBV7-9|TRBD2|TRBJ2-7|many
CASSRGGPYEQYF
TGTGCCAGCTCACGGGGGGGTCCCTACGAGCAGTACTTC
>TRBV7-2|NA|TRBJ2-2|NA
CASRHETGTGELFF
TGTGCCAGCAGACATGAAACAGGGACCGGGGAGCTGTTTTTT
>TRBV12-3/TRBV12-4|NA|TRBJ2-1|many
CASSFFRGLGNEQFF
TGTGCCAGCAGTTTTTTCCGGGGGCTGGGAAATGAGCAGTTCTTC
>TRBV29-1|TRBD1|TRBJ2-2|many
CSGQGAFTGELFF
TGCAGCGGACAGGGGGCGTTCACCGGGGAGCTGTTTTTT
>TRBV28|NA|TRBJ2-5|many
CASSLPQDGKETQYF
TGTGCCAGCAGTTTACCACAGGACGGGAAAGAGACCCAGTACTTC
>TRBV6-4|NA|TRBJ2-1|many
CASSEEGGYNEQFF
TGTGCCAGCAGTGAGGAGGGAGGCTACAATGAGCAGTTCTTC
>TRBV20-1|NA|TRBJ2-7|many
CSARGTVSYEQYF
TGCAGTGCCCGGGGGACGGTCTCCTACGAGCAGTACTTC
>TRBV19|TRBD2|TRBJ2-1|NA
CASSIVAGVNEQFF
TGTGCCAGTAGTATAGTAGCGGGAGTAAATGAGCAGTTCTTC
>TRBV6-5|NA|TRBJ1-3|few
CASSYSKIRPSGNTIYF
TGTGCCAGCAGTTACTCGAAGATCCGACCCTCTGGAAACACCATATATTTT
>TRBV27|TRBD2|TRBJ2-3|few
CASSFWGGLAGERDTQYF
TGTGCCAGCAGTTTCTGGGGCGGACTAGCGGGAGAGAGGGATACGCAGTATTTT
>TRBV28|TRBD1|TRBJ2-7|many
CASSKQGYYYEQYF
TGTGCCAGCAGCAAACAGGGGTACTACTACGAGCAGTACTTC
>TRBV27|NA|TRBJ2-3|many
CASSSLGRGLGDTQYF
TGTGCCAGCAGTAGCCTGGGTCGAGGGTTAGGGGATACGCAGTATTTT
>TRBV7-2|TRBD1|TRBJ1-1|many
CASSFDRGFTEAFF
TGTGCCAGCAGTTTCGACAGGGGGTTCACTGAAGCTTTCTTT
>TRBV29-1|NA|TRBJ2-7|few
CSVEDPDSGASYEQYF
TGCAGCGTTGAAGATCCCGACTCCGGGGCGTCCTACGAGCAGTACTTC
>TRBV3-1|NA|TRBJ2-7|many
CASSQQGLGEQYF
TGTGCCAGCAGCCAACAGGGGCTGGGCGAGCAGTACTTC
>TRBV4-2|NA|TRBJ2-7|few
CASSQDHGAYEQYF
TGTGCCAGCAGCCAAGATCATGGGGCCTACGAGCAGTACTTC